A single sample is the source of the 27 T cell receptor beta chains below, sequenced in a study of vaccination effects on CD4 cells after COVID-19. Profiling relied on immunoSEQ multiplex PCR, and the TCRdb table lists in-frame clones only, not all of them. The table shows 37,000 or so clones, with 65% to 70% occurring only once. These TCRs are of unknown antigen specificity. Culturing for 10 days preceded CD4+ T cell isolation. Sequencing used CD4+ T cells from PBMCs cultured without peptide, obtained before COVID-19 vaccination. All receptors derive from a human donor who received a COVID-19 vaccine.

The chain combines TRBV5-1 with TRBJ2-1; weak D call: TRBD1 (6 bases). From germline, CDR1 is SGHRS and CDR2 YFSETQ. V was trimmed by 4 bases and J by 0 bases, leaving 14 bases between them. CDR3 length equals 16 residues. CDR3 sequence (DNA): TGCGCCAGCAGCGACGGACAGACGAGCTCCTACAATGAGCAGTTCTTC. Amino acids: CASSDGQTSSYNEQFF.

This clone has just a few counts. J is TRBJ1-4 and V is TRBV6-5; no clear D gene. Per the germline V gene, CDR1 is MNHEY and CDR2 is SVGAGI. This CDR3 comprises 15 residues. With 6 bases removed from V and 6 bases from J, the gap between germline ends came to 17 bases. The CDR3: CASRSTRVGYEKLFF. The CDR3 nucleotides are TGTGCCAGCAGGTCGACACGGGTGGGATATGAAAAACTGTTTTTT.

The chain links TRBV2 to TRBJ2-3; 7 bases fit TRBD1. Germline V gene lookup returns CDR1 SNHLY and CDR2 FYNNEI. The CDR3 length is 14 residues. V gave up 7 bases and J gave up 2 bases; unmatched junction bases: 6. CDR3 protein: CASKSDRFTDTQYF. The CDR3 DNA reads as TGTGCCAGCAAATCGGACAGGTTCACAGATACGCAGTATTTT.

The J gene is TRBJ1-2, the V gene TRBV5-1; D call uncertain. V lost 3 bases, J lost 6 bases, and 21 bases lay in between. This CDR3 has 16 amino acids. Looked up from germline, CDR1 is SGHRS and CDR2 is YFSETQ. The CDR3: CASSSEPGPGEDGYTF. CDR3 in DNA: TGCGCCAGCAGCTCCGAACCGGGCCCTGGGGAAGATGGCTACACCTTC.

The V and J genes are TRBV7-7 and TRBJ2-1; D is unresolved. Germline-derived CDR1 and CDR2 are SSHAT and FNYEAQ (reference sequence). The CDR3 covers 13 residues. Trimming pared 1 base from V and 8 bases from J, leaving 9 bases between. The CDR3, as DNA: TGTGCCAGCAGCTTAGATTCCGGGCATGAGCAGTTCTTC. This sequence encodes CASSLDSGHEQFF.

This chain joins TRBV6-5 and TRBJ1-3, with a possible D match to TRBD1 (5 bases). This CDR3 has 15 amino acids. Germline V lookup: CDR1 MNHEY, CDR2 SVGAGI. V lost 7 bases and J lost 4, with 17 bases in between. CDR3 in amino acids: CASTQGRASGNTIYF. The CDR3 bases are TGTGCCAGCACGCAGGGACGGGCTTCCGGAAACACCATATATTTT.

The CDR3 sequence: CASSFGGGQPQHF. CDR3 DNA: TGTGCCAGCAGTTTTGGGGGGGGTCAGCCCCAGCATTTT. The chain employs TRBV6-5 and TRBJ1-5; weak D call: TRBD1 (5 bases). There are 13 residues in the CDR3. The germline gives CDR1 MNHEY, CDR2 SVGAGI. Trimming removed 4 bases from V and 6 bases from J, with 10 bases in between.

The chain is built from TRBV5-1 and TRBJ1-5; no firm D call. Trimming took 0 bases from V and 6 from J, leaving 10 bases between them. From germline, CDR1 is SGHRS and CDR2 YFSETQ. The CDR3 totals 14 residues. The CDR3 reads CASSLAVGIQPQHF. CDR3 nucleotide sequence: TGCGCCAGCAGCTTGGCCGTAGGGATTCAGCCCCAGCATTTT.

J is TRBJ1-2 and V is TRBV27; 8 bases fit TRBD1. From germline, CDR1 is MNHEY and CDR2 SMNVEV (reference sequence). With 0 bases clipped from V and 8 bases from J, the junction kept 8 bases outside the gene matches. CDR3 size: 15 residues. The CDR3 DNA reads as TGTGCCAGCAGTTTATCACCACAGGGGGTGCGAGGCTACACCTTC. Its translation: CASSLSPQGVRGYTF.

The chain is built from TRBV6-5 and TRBJ1-4, with TRBD1 matching 8 bases. V gave up 6 bases and J gave up 8 bases; unmatched junction bases: 11. Germline V CDR1 and CDR2: MNHEY, SVGAGI. The CDR3 length is 15 residues. The DNA of the CDR3 is TGTGCCAGCAGCCGGACCGGACAGGGAGGCGAAAAACTGTTTTTT. Translated: CASSRTGQGGEKLFF.

This clone has just one count. The chain recombines TRBV9 with TRBJ2-7, with 10 bases lining up with TRBD2. The CDR3 extends over 17 amino acids. The germline V gene has CDR1 SGDLS and CDR2 YYNGEE. The V and J ends lost 0 bases and 7 bases, in that order; junction bases with no gene match: 13. Here the CDR3 reads CASSVGGPSGRGGEQYF. For the CDR3, the DNA is TGTGCCAGCAGCGTAGGGGGCCCTAGCGGGAGAGGAGGGGAGCAGTACTTC. Together with reference TRBV9 and TRBJ2-7, the CDR3 gives the full variable domain: DSGVTQTPKHLITATGQRVTLRCSPRSGDLSVYWYQQSLDQGLQFLIQYYNGEERAKGNILERFSAQQFPDLHSELNLSSLELGDSALYFCASSVGGPSGRGGEQYFGPGTRLTVT.

Sample share makes this clone medium-sized. The chain is built from TRBV29-1 and TRBJ1-2; no clear D. CDR3 length: 12 residues. Germline loops: CDR1 SQVTM, CDR2 ANQGSEA. Here the CDR3 reads CTIQSFGYGYTF. The CDR3 DNA is TGCACCATTCAGTCCTTTGGGTATGGCTACACCTTC.

The chain has TRBV27 and TRBJ2-2, with 9 bases matching TRBD2. Germline assignment: CDR1 MNHEY and CDR2 SMNVEV (reference sequence). The CDR3 extends over 16 amino acids. Germline trimming cut 8 bases from V and 4 bases from J; bases unmatched to any gene: 11. CDR3 residues: CASYYYSGGPTGELFF. Here the CDR3 DNA reads TGTGCCAGCTATTACTATAGCGGGGGTCCCACCGGGGAGCTGTTTTTT.

In its sample, this clone was seen once. At one boundary the junction diverges from the germline segment, which might be a read error. The chain carries TRBV5-6 and TRBJ1-2; 8 bases match TRBD1. The CDR3 covers 16 residues. The germline V gene has CDR1 SGHDT and CDR2 YYEEEE. The CDR3 bases are TGTGCCAGCAGCCAATACGGACAGGGCTACTATGGCTACACCCGCTTC. Translated: CASSQYGQGYYGYTRF.

This chain connects TRBV6-1 to TRBJ2-3, with a weak D call TRBD2 (5 bases). Per the germline V gene, CDR1 is MNHNS and CDR2 is SASEGT. The CDR3 is 14 residues long. V lost 3 bases, J lost 9 bases, and 16 bases lay in between. CDR3 loop: CASSDVWGAETQYF. The CDR3 DNA is TGTGCCAGCAGTGACGTCTGGGGAGCGGAGACGCAGTATTTT.

V is TRBV19 and J is TRBJ2-3, with 10 positions matching TRBD1. This CDR3 comprises 15 residues. J gave up 2 bases and V 6 bases, and 5 bases lay outside the gene matches. Germline assignment: CDR1 LNHDA and CDR2 SQIVND (reference sequence). The CDR3 sequence is CASSPGQGNTDTQYF. DNA of the CDR3: TGTGCCAGTAGCCCGGGACAGGGGAACACAGATACGCAGTATTTT.

The chain's CDR3 is CASSPGSGMVEDTQYF. The CDR3, as DNA: TGTGCCAGCTCACCAGGTAGCGGGATGGTAGAAGATACGCAGTATTTT. The V and J genes are TRBV18 and TRBJ2-3, with 8 bases aligning to TRBD2. Germline lookup yields CDR1 KGHSH and CDR2 LQKENI. V dropped 2 bases and J dropped 5; count of bases not matched to a gene: 9. This CDR3 spans 16 amino acids.

The chain combines TRBV11-2 with TRBJ2-1, with D unclear. CDR3 length equals 13 residues. With 1 base removed from V and 7 bases from J, the gap between germline ends came to 8 bases. Per the germline V gene, CDR1 is SGHAT and CDR2 is FQNNGV. CDR3 sequence: CASSLGVENEQFF. DNA for the CDR3: TGTGCCAGCAGCTTAGGGGTGGAAAATGAGCAGTTCTTC.

The J gene is TRBJ2-7, the V gene TRBV3-1 (or the pseudogene TRBV3-2); 10 bases match TRBD1. V trimming: 1 base; J trimming: 10 bases; junction bases outside the gene matches: 7. Per germline, CDR1 LGHDT and CDR2 YNNKEL (reference sequence). The CDR3 runs to 14 residues. The CDR3 reads CASSQAPDRGRQYF. Here the CDR3 DNA reads TGTGCCAGCAGCCAAGCCCCAGACAGGGGGCGTCAGTACTTC.

The chain is built from TRBV5-1 and TRBJ2-7; TRBD2 agrees at 7 bases. V trimming: 4 bases; J trimming: 3 bases; junction bases outside the gene matches: 4. There are 13 residues in the CDR3. The germline CDR1 and CDR2 sequences are SGHRS and YFSETQ. Here the CDR3 DNA reads TGCGCCAGCAGCGAGGGAGGGGACTACGAGCAGTACTTC. Translated: CASSEGGDYEQYF.

J is TRBJ1-2 and V is TRBV12-3 or TRBV12-4; 9 bases agree with TRBD1. The V and J ends lost 5 bases and 8 bases, in that order; junction bases with no gene match: 6. CDR3 length: 13 residues. This CDR3 is CASSTDRGAGYTF. CDR3 nucleotide sequence: TGTGCCAGCAGTACGGACAGGGGAGCCGGCTACACCTTC.

The J gene is TRBJ2-5, the V gene TRBV11-1; unclear D gene. Germline V gene lookup returns CDR1 SGHAT and CDR2 FQDESV (reference sequence). The CDR3 loop spans 16 amino acids. The V gene lost 3 bases and the J gene lost 2 bases, with 16 bases spanning the gap. CDR3 in amino acids: CASSFGALDGQETQYF. Written as DNA, the CDR3 is TGTGCCAGCAGCTTTGGAGCTCTGGACGGGCAAGAGACCCAGTACTTC. The full variable domain, completed using reference TRBV11-1 and TRBJ2-5, is EAEVAQSPRYKITEKSQAVAFWCDPISGHATLYWYRQILGQGPELLVQFQDESVVDDSQLPKDRFSAERLKGVDSTLKIQPAELGDSAMYLCASSFGALDGQETQYFGPGTRLLVL.

This clone was seen once. The rearrangement links TRBV5-1 to TRBJ1-1, with 10 nucleotides matching TRBD1. Germline values: CDR1 SGHRS, CDR2 YFSETQ. CDR3 length: 16 amino acids. With 1 base clipped from V and 2 bases from J, the junction kept 5 bases outside the gene matches. The CDR3: CASSLMGQGINTEAFF. The CDR3 nucleotides are TGCGCCAGCAGCTTGATGGGACAGGGGATTAACACTGAAGCTTTCTTT. The variable domain in full, completed from reference TRBV5-1 and TRBJ1-1, reads KAGVTQTPRYLIKTRGQQVTLSCSPISGHRSVSWYQQTPGQGLQFLFEYFSETQRNKGNFPGRFSGRQFSNSRSEMNVSTLELGDSALYLCASSLMGQGINTEAFFGQGTRLTVV.

CDR3 in DNA: TGTGCCAGCAGTTTCCGGAGGACTGGCTACACCTTC. The encoded protein is CASSFRRTGYTF. This chain uses TRBV12-3 or TRBV12-4 with TRBJ1-2; no clear D. Between the trimmed V and J ends, which lost 3 bases and 7 bases, there was a span of 9 bases. The CDR3 spans 12 residues.

This clone showed up just a few times. V and J are TRBV5-1 and TRBJ2-1, with D maybe TRBD1 (5 bases). V lost 4 bases to trimming and J lost 4 bases, with 18 bases between them. The CDR3 extends over 16 amino acids. Germline V gene data show CDR1 as SGHRS and CDR2 as YFSETQ. The CDR3 DNA reads TGCGCCAGCAGCCCCGGACACGGAGTGTTTTACAATGAGCAGTTCTTC. Translated, it gives CASSPGHGVFYNEQFF.

The chain uses TRBV7-9 and TRBJ2-7; D may match TRBD1 or TRBD2 (5 bases each). CDR3 size: 15 residues. The ends were cut back, 1 base at V and 6 bases at J, with 16 bases in the middle. Germline CDR1 and CDR2: SEHNR and FQNEAQ (reference sequence). DNA for the CDR3: TGTGCCAGCAGCTTAGTCTCCAGGGACGGGCCCGAGCAGTACTTC. Protein sequence: CASSLVSRDGPEQYF.

The V gene is TRBV3-1 (or the pseudogene TRBV3-2), the J gene TRBJ2-7; D remains ambiguous. CDR1 LGHDT and CDR2 YNNKEL come from the germline V gene (reference sequence). The V end lost 3 bases, the J end lost 2 bases, and 11 bases lay between the germline ends. CDR3 length: 14 amino acids. The CDR3: CASSQSDATYEQYF. Written as DNA, the CDR3 is TGTGCCAGCAGCCAGTCGGATGCCACCTACGAGCAGTACTTC.